Below are 19 T cell receptor beta chains sequenced from a single sample in a study of blood T cells in healthy people across ages. Together with a sample-barcoded 5' primer, a J-beta primer mix was included in a second PCR lasting about 7 to 11 cycles. From the 5' RACE reads, TCRdb called clonotypes with MiXCR, one entry per CDR3 protein. The data contain 1.6 million or so distinct CDR3 sequences, 34% of them singletons. The sample taken for sequencing was blood. These receptor sequences come from a woman in her thirties in good health.

Worth noting for this clonotype: A read error is possible here, since a much larger clone lies one base away. The chain couples TRBV6-1 to TRBJ2-1; 7 bases match TRBD2. CDR1 MNHNS and CDR2 SASEGT come from the germline V gene. This CDR3 has 15 amino acids. J was trimmed by 4 bases and V by 4 bases; bases with no gene match: 7. In DNA form, the CDR3 reads TGTGCCAGCAGTGCGACTAGCAGTAGTTACAATGAGCAGTTCTTC. It specifies CASSATSSSYNEQFF.

V and J are TRBV20-1 and TRBJ2-1; D is unclear. V shed 6 bases and J shed 7 bases, with 13 bases lying between them. Germline loops: CDR1 DFQATT, CDR2 SNEGSKA (reference sequence). CDR3 length: 12 residues. Written as DNA, the CDR3 is TGCAGTGCCCGAACGGGTTGGAATGAGCAGTTCTTC. Its protein is CSARTGWNEQFF.

This chain uses TRBV6-1 with TRBJ2-2; tentative D call: TRBD1 (5 bases). V lost 8 bases and J lost 1, with 8 bases in between. In germline, CDR1 is MNHNS, CDR2 SASEGT. The CDR3 has 13 amino acids. The CDR3 here is CASWTLNTGELFF. In nucleotides, the CDR3 is TGTGCCAGCTGGACACTGAACACCGGGGAGCTGTTTTTT.

The V and J genes are TRBV21-1 and TRBJ2-7; TRBD2 was called by the table and not checked on the DNA. TRBV21-1 is annotated as a pseudogene. The CDR3 length is 13 residues. The CDR3 DNA sequence: TGTGCCAGAGAGGGAGGGGGGGCCTACGAGCAGTACTTC. The encoded protein is CAREGGGAYEQYF.

This clonotype occurred a few times. This rearrangement joins TRBV4-1 to TRBJ2-3; TRBD2 aligns across 14 bases. V dropped 4 bases and J dropped 10; count of bases not matched to a gene: 10. The CDR3 extends over 16 amino acids. The germline V gene has CDR1 MGHRA and CDR2 YSYEKL. The DNA for the CDR3 is TGCGCCAGCAGCCTTGGGACTAGCGGGAGCAGGCGCGCGCAGTATTTT. This sequence encodes CASSLGTSGSRRAQYF.

In DNA, the CDR3 is TGTGCCAGCAAGATTTTGGGGGCTGGGAATCAGCCCCAGCATTTT. Its protein is CASKILGAGNQPQHF. The V and J genes are TRBV27 and TRBJ1-5; D is possibly TRBD1 (6 bases). V was clipped by 7 bases and J by 4 bases, with 17 bases between them. Germline V gene sequence: CDR1 MNHEY, CDR2 SMNVEV (reference sequence). This CDR3 comprises 15 residues.

V usage is TRBV7-2 and J usage is TRBJ1-5; D not resolved. This CDR3 has 15 residues. V dropped 3 bases and J dropped 6 bases, with 15 bases sitting between them. The germline CDR1 and CDR2 sequences are SGHTA and FQGNSA. CDR3: CASSLELSSGQPQHF. The CDR3 bases are TGTGCCAGCAGCTTGGAGCTGTCCTCTGGTCAGCCCCAGCATTTT.

V and J are TRBV6-5 and TRBJ2-5; 8 bases agree with TRBD2. The V gene end was trimmed by 3 bases and the J gene end by 2 bases; junction bases not matched to a gene: 8. This CDR3 has 16 amino acids. The germline V gene encodes CDR1 MNHEY and CDR2 SVGAGI. The CDR3 loop reads CASSYGASGPQETQYF. Written as DNA, the CDR3 is TGTGCCAGCAGTTATGGGGCTAGCGGGCCTCAAGAGACCCAGTACTTC.

The V gene is TRBV5-5, the J gene TRBJ2-1, with D possibly being TRBD2 (6 bases). Trimming removed 5 bases from V and 5 bases from J, with 8 bases in between. Germline CDR1 and CDR2: SGHKS and YYEKEE (reference sequence). The length of the CDR3 is 12 residues. DNA of the CDR3: TGTGCCAGCAGGCGGGATAACAATGAGCAGTTCTTC. Residues: CASRRDNNEQFF.

The chain recombines TRBV20-1 with TRBJ2-7; 12 bases align to TRBD2. This CDR3 comprises 19 residues. J gave up 5 bases and V 1 base, and 18 bases lay outside the gene matches. Germline-derived CDR1 and CDR2 are DFQATT and SNEGSKA (reference sequence). For the CDR3, the DNA is TGCAGTGCTAGAGTTGGAACTGCTAGCGGGAGGGCCTTGGAAAACGAGCAGTACTTC. Translating gives CSARVGTASGRALENEQYF.

V is TRBV5-6 and J is TRBJ2-1, with a weak D call TRBD2 (6 bases). V dropped 5 bases and J dropped 6 bases, with 18 bases sitting between them. This CDR3 has 15 amino acids. The germline CDR1 and CDR2 sequences are SGHDT and YYEEEE. In DNA, the CDR3 is TGTGCCAGCAGTTCCGGAGGGCTGCGAGTCAATGAGCAGTTCTTC. Encoded protein: CASSSGGLRVNEQFF.

The rearrangement uses TRBV27 and TRBJ2-7, with TRBD2 identical over 7 bases. In germline, CDR1 is MNHEY, CDR2 SMNVEV (reference sequence). Unmatched junction bases numbered 4, after V lost 1 base and J lost 1 base. This CDR3 has 15 residues. The CDR3, as DNA: TGTGCCAGCAGTTTATATGGCGGGAGTTCCTACGAGCAGTACTTC. This codes for CASSLYGGSSYEQYF.

The chain is built from TRBV14 and TRBJ2-1; 11 bases align to TRBD2. There are 17 residues in the CDR3. Germline V gene sequence: CDR1 SGHDN, CDR2 FVKESK. V was clipped by 4 bases and J by 7 bases; unmatched bases: 12. In DNA, the CDR3 is TGTGCCAGCAGCCCAGGAACCTTGACTAGCGGGGCGAATGAGCAGTTCTTC. As protein: CASSPGTLTSGANEQFF.

The chain couples TRBV27 to TRBJ2-1; tentatively, D is TRBD2 (5 bases). Germline V gene data show CDR1 as MNHEY and CDR2 as SMNVEV (reference sequence). The V end lost 5 bases, the J end lost 4 bases, and 18 bases lay between the germline ends. This CDR3 has 16 residues. CDR3 bases: TGTGCCAGCAGTCCCACGGAGAGTGGCGGGTACAATGAGCAGTTCTTC. Translation: CASSPTESGGYNEQFF.

In DNA, the CDR3 is TGTGCCAGCAGCTTAGAGGACATTAGCACAGATACGCAGTATTTT. It specifies CASSLEDISTDTQYF. The chain joins TRBV5-6 to TRBJ2-3, with D possibly being TRBD1 (5 bases). Trimming pared 2 bases from V and 0 bases from J, leaving 10 bases between. The CDR3 extends over 15 amino acids. Germline loops: CDR1 SGHDT, CDR2 YYEEEE.

The rearrangement links TRBV4-1 to TRBJ2-1, with 7 bases identical to TRBD2. Germline V CDR1 and CDR2: MGHRA, YSYEKL. There are 17 residues in the CDR3. The ends lost 2 bases at V and 6 bases at J; junction bases unmatched: 13. The CDR3 loop is CASSQWVTAGAGNEQFF. In nucleotides, the CDR3 is TGCGCCAGCAGCCAATGGGTTACGGCGGGAGCCGGCAATGAGCAGTTCTTC.

The chain carries TRBV9 and TRBJ2-5; D is possibly TRBD1 (6 bases). Trimming took 3 bases from V and 4 from J, leaving 10 bases between them. The length of the CDR3 is 13 residues. Germline V CDR1 and CDR2: SGDLS, YYNGEE. CDR3 region: CASSAMGAETQYF. The CDR3 region has the DNA TGTGCCAGCAGCGCCATGGGGGCAGAGACCCAGTACTTC.

V is TRBV5-1 and J is TRBJ2-7, with 7 bases matching TRBD1. Looked up from germline, CDR1 is SGHRS and CDR2 is YFSETQ. V gave up 4 bases and J gave up 3 bases; unmatched junction bases: 7. This CDR3 has 14 amino acids. The CDR3 loop is CASSADRPNYEQYF. Here the CDR3 DNA reads TGCGCCAGCAGCGCGGACAGGCCCAACTACGAGCAGTACTTC.

The table lists this clonotype with a few counts. This chain joins TRBV29-1 and TRBJ1-5, with D perhaps matching TRBD1 (5 bases). This CDR3 spans 20 amino acids. From germline, CDR1 is SQVTM and CDR2 ANQGSEA. Trimming removed 0 bases at V and 0 bases at J, with 24 bases between. CDR3 nucleotides: TGCAGCGTTGAAGACGGGATCGGTGTGGTACAGGACGATAGCAATCAGCCCCAGCATTTT. This gives the protein CSVEDGIGVVQDDSNQPQHF.